Reported below is one TCR beta chain. CDR1 is MGHDK, CDR2 SYGVNS, per germline. This CDR3 spans 15 amino acids. V shed 5 bases, J shed 7 bases, and the junction held 11 bases outside the gene matches. This record belongs to a study of blood T cells in healthy people across ages. A sample-barcoded 5' primer and a J-beta primer mix were used in a second PCR of roughly 7 to 11 cycles. TCRdb re-analysed the 5' RACE reads in MiXCR, keeping a single row per CDR3 protein. The table shows about 1.4 million distinct CDR3 sequences, with 59% occurring only once. This sequence was found in a man younger than 30 in good health. The chain recombines TRBV25-1 with TRBJ2-1, with TRBD1 identical over 7 bases. The specimen sequenced was blood. The CDR3 nucleotides read TGTGCCAGCAGTCCGCGGACAGGCCACGGGAATGAGCAGTTCTTC. Its protein is CASSPRTGHGNEQFF.